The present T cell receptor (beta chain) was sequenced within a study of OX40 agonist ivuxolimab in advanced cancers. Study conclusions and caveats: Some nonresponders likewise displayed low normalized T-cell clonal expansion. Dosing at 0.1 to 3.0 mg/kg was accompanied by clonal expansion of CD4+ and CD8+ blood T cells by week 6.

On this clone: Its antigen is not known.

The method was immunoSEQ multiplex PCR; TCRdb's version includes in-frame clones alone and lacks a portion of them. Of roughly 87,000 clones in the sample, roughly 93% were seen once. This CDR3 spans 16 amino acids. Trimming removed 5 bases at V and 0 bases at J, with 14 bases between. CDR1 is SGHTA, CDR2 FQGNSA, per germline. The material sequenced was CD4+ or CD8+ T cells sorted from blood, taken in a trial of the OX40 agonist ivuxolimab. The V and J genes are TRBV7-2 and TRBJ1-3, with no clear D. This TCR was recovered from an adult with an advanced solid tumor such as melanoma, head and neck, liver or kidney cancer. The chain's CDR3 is CASSNGLLYSGNTIYF. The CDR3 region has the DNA TGTGCCAGCAGCAATGGGCTGTTGTACTCTGGAAACACCATATATTTT.